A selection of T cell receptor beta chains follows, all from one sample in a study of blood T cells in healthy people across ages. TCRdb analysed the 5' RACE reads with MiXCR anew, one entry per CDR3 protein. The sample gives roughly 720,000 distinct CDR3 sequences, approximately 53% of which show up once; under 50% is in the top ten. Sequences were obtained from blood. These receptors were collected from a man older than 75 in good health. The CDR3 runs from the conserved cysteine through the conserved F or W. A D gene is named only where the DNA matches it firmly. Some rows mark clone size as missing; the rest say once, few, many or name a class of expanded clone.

TGTGCCAGCAGTTTGAGGGGCCTGTATAGCAATCAGCCCCAGCATTTT,CASSLRGLYSNQPQHF,TRBV12-3/TRBV12-4,-,TRBJ1-5,-
TGCAGCGTTGAAACGCCCGCAACCCCCCTCTATGGCTACACCTTC,CSVETPATPLYGYTF,TRBV29-1,-,TRBJ1-2,-
TGTGCCAGCTCTTACAGGGGGCTGGGGGAGACCCAGTACTTC,CASSYRGLGETQYF,TRBV18,TRBD1,TRBJ2-5,-
TGCAGTGCTAGAGTCGGACTAGCGGGAGGGACGACGCAGTATTTT,CSARVGLAGGTTQYF,TRBV20-1,TRBD2,TRBJ2-3,many
TGTGCCAGCAGATACAGGGGAGGCACTGAAGCTTTCTTT,CASRYRGGTEAFF,TRBV2,TRBD1,TRBJ1-1,-
TGCGCCAGCAGCCTGACTGGTAGCGGGAGGAACAATGAGCAGTTCTTC,CASSLTGSGRNNEQFF,TRBV4-1,TRBD2,TRBJ2-1,once
TGCGCCAGTCTCGGGACAGGGATAAGTGGGGCCAACGTCCTGACTTTC,CASLGTGISGANVLTF,TRBV4-1,TRBD1,TRBJ2-6,few
TGCGCCAGCAGCTTGTTAACTAGCGGGGTTTACAATGAGCAGTTCTTC,CASSLLTSGVYNEQFF,TRBV5-1,TRBD2,TRBJ2-1,few
TGTGCCAGCAGTGGGAACAGGGGAGGAAACACCATATATTTT,CASSGNRGGNTIYF,TRBV25-1,TRBD1,TRBJ1-3,-
TGTGTCAGCGGGTTAGCAGATACGCAGTATTTT,CVSGLADTQYF,TRBV6-6,-,TRBJ2-3,few
TGCAGTGCTAGAGCCCTAGCTCAGGACAGATACGCGTATTTT,CSARALAQDRYAYF,TRBV20-1,-,TRBJ2-3,-
TGTGCCAGCACCCAGGGCTCCCAGGTGGATACGCAGTATTTT,CASTQGSQVDTQYF,TRBV3-1,-,TRBJ2-3,few
TGTGCCAGCAGTAGAACAGGGGGGGAAACCTACAATGAGCAGTTCTTC,CASSRTGGETYNEQFF,TRBV6-5,-,TRBJ2-1,once
TGTGCCAGCAGTTTAGAAGACAGGACAGATACGCAGTATTTT,CASSLEDRTDTQYF,TRBV27,-,TRBJ2-3,-
TGTGCCAGCAGCTTGGGCCCTGGGACAGACTATGGCTACACCTTC,CASSLGPGTDYGYTF,TRBV5-5,TRBD1,TRBJ1-2,-
TGCGCCAGCAGCTTGTTGAACACGGGAGCCGCCAACACCGGGGAGCTGTTTTTT,CASSLLNTGAANTGELFF,TRBV5-1,-,TRBJ2-2,-
TGCAGCGCCAGAACGTTCCACGAGCAGTACTTC,CSARTFHEQYF,TRBV29-1,-,TRBJ2-7,few
TGTGCCGGGGGCGGGCGGGGGCCTACAGATACGCAGTATTTT,CAGGGRGPTDTQYF,TRBV7-2,-,TRBJ2-3,few
TGCGCCAGCAGCTTGGATCTAGCGGGAGGGCCGGATACGCAGTATTTT,CASSLDLAGGPDTQYF,TRBV5-1,TRBD2,TRBJ2-3,-
TGTGCCAGCAGCGTAGGACCCGAGGCAGGGGAGGCCTACGAGCAGTACTTC,CASSVGPEAGEAYEQYF,TRBV9,-,TRBJ2-7,-
TGTGCCACCAGCAGAGAAGGTGCGGGAGGGTACAAAAACATTCAGTACTTC,CATSREGAGGYKNIQYF,TRBV15,TRBD2,TRBJ2-4,few
TGTGCCAGCAGCTCCGGGACAGGGGGCTTGGTAGCGGGACACCAAGAGACCCAGTACTTC,CASSSGTGGLVAGHQETQYF,TRBV7-9,TRBD1,TRBJ2-5,few
TGCGCCAGCAGTGCAACTAGCGGGAAAGGATACGCGTATTTT,CASSATSGKGYAYF,TRBV10-2,TRBD2,TRBJ2-3,-
TGTGCCAGCAGCCGCGGAGTGGGGTCGAAGGCCTCTGGGACCCAGTACTTC,CASSRGVGSKASGTQYF,TRBV14,-,TRBJ2-5,-
TGTGCCAGCAGTGGCTGGACGGGAGGTTACAATGAGCAGTTCTTC,CASSGWTGGYNEQFF,TRBV2,TRBD2,TRBJ2-1,few
TGTGCCAGCAGTGGCCAGCGGGAGGGCCTCTACAATGAGCAGTTCTTC,CASSGQREGLYNEQFF,TRBV2,TRBD2,TRBJ2-1,-
TGTGCCAGCAGCTTAGTAGCGGGACAGACCTACGAGCAGTACTTC,CASSLVAGQTYEQYF,TRBV7-6,-,TRBJ2-7,-
TGTGCCAGCAGCGGAGTTACGCAGTATTTT,CASSGVTQYF,TRBV7-9,-,TRBJ2-3,-
TGTGCCAGCAGTGACGCGGGACGGGGCACAGATACGCAGTATTTT,CASSDAGRGTDTQYF,TRBV28,-,TRBJ2-3,-
TGCAGTGCAACGGACGGGGACGGGCCCTACGAGCAGTACTTC,CSATDGDGPYEQYF,TRBV20-1,-,TRBJ2-7,few
TGTGCCATCAGTGAGTCCCAGGGGCGGGAGACCTACAATGAGCAGTTCTTC,CAISESQGRETYNEQFF,TRBV10-3,-,TRBJ2-1,-
TGTGCCAGCAGCCCCCGTGGTAGCGGGAGGGCAGATACGCAGTATTTT,CASSPRGSGRADTQYF,TRBV7-3,TRBD2,TRBJ2-3,-
TGTGCCACCAGCAGAGATCCGGATTCCTACGAGCAGTACTTC,CATSRDPDSYEQYF,TRBV15,-,TRBJ2-7,-
TGCGCCAGCAGCTTGAAGCTTGGGGACTACGAGCAGTACTTC,CASSLKLGDYEQYF,TRBV5-1,-,TRBJ2-7,-